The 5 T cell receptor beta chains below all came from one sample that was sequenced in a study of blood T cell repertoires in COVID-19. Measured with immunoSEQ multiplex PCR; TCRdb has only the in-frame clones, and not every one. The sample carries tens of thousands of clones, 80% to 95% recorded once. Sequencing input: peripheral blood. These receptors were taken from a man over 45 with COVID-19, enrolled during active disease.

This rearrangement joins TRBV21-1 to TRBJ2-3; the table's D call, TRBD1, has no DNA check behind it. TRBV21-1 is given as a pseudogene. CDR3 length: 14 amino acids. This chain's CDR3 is CASSFDRSTDTQYF. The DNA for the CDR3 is TGTGCCAGCAGCTTCGACAGGTCCACAGATACGCAGTATTTT.

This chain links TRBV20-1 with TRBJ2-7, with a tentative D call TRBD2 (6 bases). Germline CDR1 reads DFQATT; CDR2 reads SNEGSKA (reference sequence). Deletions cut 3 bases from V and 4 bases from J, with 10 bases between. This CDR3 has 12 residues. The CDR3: CSASSGDYEQYF. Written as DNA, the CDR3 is TGCAGTGCTAGTTCGGGGGATTACGAGCAGTACTTC.

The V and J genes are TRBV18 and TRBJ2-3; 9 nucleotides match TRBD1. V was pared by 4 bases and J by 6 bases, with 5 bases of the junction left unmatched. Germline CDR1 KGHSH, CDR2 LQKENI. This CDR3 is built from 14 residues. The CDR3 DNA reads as TGTGCCAGCTCACGAACAGGGGGCAGGGATACGCAGTATTTT. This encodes CASSRTGGRDTQYF.

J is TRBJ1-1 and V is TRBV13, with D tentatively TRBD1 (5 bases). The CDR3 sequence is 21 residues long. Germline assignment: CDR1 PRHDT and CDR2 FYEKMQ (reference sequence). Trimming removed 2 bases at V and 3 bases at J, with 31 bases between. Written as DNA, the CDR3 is TGTGCCAGCAGCTTAATTCCCCGCAGTTTCCCCGGGGGGTCGGCAGACACTGAAGCTTTCTTT. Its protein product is CASSLIPRSFPGGSADTEAFF. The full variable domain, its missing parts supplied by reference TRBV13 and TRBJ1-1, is AAGVIQSPRHLIKEKRETATLKCYPIPRHDTVYWYQQGPGQDPQFLISFYEKMQSDKGSIPDRFSAQQFSDYHSELNMSSLELGDSALYFCASSLIPRSFPGGSADTEAFFGQGTRLTVV.

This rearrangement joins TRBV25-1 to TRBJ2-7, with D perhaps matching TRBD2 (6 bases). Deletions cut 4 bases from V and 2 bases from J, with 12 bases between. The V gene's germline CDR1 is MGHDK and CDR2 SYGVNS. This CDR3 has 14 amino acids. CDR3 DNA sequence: TGTGCCAGCAGTGGACTAGAAGTTCCCTACGAGCAGTACTTC. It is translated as CASSGLEVPYEQYF.